This section outlines one TCR beta chain sequence together with its context. Libraries were prepared by immunoSEQ multiplex PCR; TCRdb keeps only in-frame clonotypes and omits some of them. The sample yields some 500,000 clones, about 96% seen once. These data belong to a study of shared clonotypes between healthy human individuals. The CDR3 has 17 amino acids. The germline V gene encodes CDR1 SGDLS and CDR2 YYNGEE. With V trimmed by 3 bases and J by 0 bases, 9 bases remained unmatched. The TCR was taken from a woman in her 30s in good health. The sequencing sample was made of naive CD4+ T cells sorted from blood. The subset denotes: CD45RA+ positively selected. The chain couples TRBV9 to TRBJ1-1; 9 positions agree with TRBD1. In nucleotides, the CDR3 is TGTGCCAGCAGCGAGGGACAGGGAGTTGTCATGAACACTGAAGCTTTCTTT. This codes for CASSEGQGVVMNTEAFF.